This T cell receptor beta chain was found in a study of CDR3 diversity in severe acne. This clonotype was observed at least ten times. V shed 6 bases, J shed 6 bases, and the junction held 13 bases outside the gene matches. The CDR3 is 15 amino acids. Germline V gene data show CDR1 as MGHDK and CDR2 as SYGVNS. TCRdb processed the PCR reads anew with MiXCR; each CDR3 protein has one entry. The sample includes approximately 79,000 distinct CDR3 sequences, about half of them seen just once. The receptor was derived from a male donor in good health, serving as a control. Sequencing input: blood. V and J are TRBV25-1 and TRBJ2-5, with TRBD2 matching 7 bases. DNA of the CDR3: TGTGCCAGCAGGGGAGGGCCAGGGCGGGAAAAGACCCAGTACTTC. This sequence encodes CASRGGPGREKTQYF.